This TCR beta chain came from a study of shared clonotypes between healthy human individuals. Study-wide points: As a rule, naive subsets had a larger estimated richness than memory subsets. For sorted subsets, rarefaction showed incomplete sequencing despite large depth.

Germline CDR1 reads SGHVS; CDR2 reads FQNEAQ. This CDR3 region has 14 residues. V lost 3 bases and J lost 4, with 9 bases in between. In the source study's methods: With immunoSEQ giving junction-only sequences and no quality scores, filtering differed. Generated by immunoSEQ multiplex PCR, the TCRdb table keeps only in-frame clones and is missing some. The V and J calls and the clone size are those of that table, but D and trimming were determined from the DNA. The table records about 79,000 clones, about 61% of them present only once. CD8 memory cells included CD45RO+ cells plus CCR7-negative CD45RA+ TemRA cells. This clone was detected a few times. Its antigen is unknown.

Sequencing was done on a sample of memory CD8+ T cells sorted from blood. The subset: CD45RO+ cells pooled with CCR7-negative TemRA cells. The rearrangement uses TRBV7-8 and TRBJ2-2, with D maybe TRBD1 (5 bases). The origin of this receptor is a man aged 25-45 years in good health. CDR3 protein: CASSFRAVTGELFF. The CDR3 nucleotides are TGTGCCAGCAGCTTCAGGGCGGTCACCGGGGAGCTGTTTTTT.